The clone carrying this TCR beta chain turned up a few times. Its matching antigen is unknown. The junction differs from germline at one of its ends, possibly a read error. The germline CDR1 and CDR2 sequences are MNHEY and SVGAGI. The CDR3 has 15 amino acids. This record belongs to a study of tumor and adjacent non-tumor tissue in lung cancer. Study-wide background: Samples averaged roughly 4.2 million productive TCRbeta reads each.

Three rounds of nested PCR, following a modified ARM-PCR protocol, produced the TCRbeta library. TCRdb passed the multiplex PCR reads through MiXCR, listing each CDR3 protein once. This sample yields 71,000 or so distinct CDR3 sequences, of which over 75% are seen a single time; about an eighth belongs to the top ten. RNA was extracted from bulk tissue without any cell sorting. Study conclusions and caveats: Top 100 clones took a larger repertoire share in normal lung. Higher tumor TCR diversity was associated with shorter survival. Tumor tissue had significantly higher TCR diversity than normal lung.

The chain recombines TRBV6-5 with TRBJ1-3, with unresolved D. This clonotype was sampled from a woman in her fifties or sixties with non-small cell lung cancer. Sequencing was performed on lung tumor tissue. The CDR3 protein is CASSFTGPKDRTIYF. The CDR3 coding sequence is TGTGCCAGTAGTTTTACCGGGCCAAAAGACCGCACCATATATTTT.